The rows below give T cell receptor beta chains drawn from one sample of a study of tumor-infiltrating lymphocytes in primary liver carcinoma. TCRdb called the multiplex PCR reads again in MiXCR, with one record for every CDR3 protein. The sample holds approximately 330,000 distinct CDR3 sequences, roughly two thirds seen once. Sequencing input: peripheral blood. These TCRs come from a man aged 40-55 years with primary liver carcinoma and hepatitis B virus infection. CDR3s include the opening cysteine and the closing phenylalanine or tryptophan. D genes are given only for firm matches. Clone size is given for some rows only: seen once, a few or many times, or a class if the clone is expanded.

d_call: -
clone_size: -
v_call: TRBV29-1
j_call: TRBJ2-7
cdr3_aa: CSVFEERGSNEQYF
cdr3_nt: TGTAGCGTGTTCGAGGAAAGGGGTAGCAACGAGCAGTACTTC

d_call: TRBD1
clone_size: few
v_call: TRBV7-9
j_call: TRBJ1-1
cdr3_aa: CASSSNMGQTEAFF
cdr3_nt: TGTGCCAGCAGCTCCAACATGGGACAGACTGAAGCTTTCTTT

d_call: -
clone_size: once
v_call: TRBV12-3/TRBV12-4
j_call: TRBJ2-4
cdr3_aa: CATSVRGGGVQYF
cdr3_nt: TGTGCCACCAGTGTCAGGGGTGGAGGCGTTCAGTACTTC

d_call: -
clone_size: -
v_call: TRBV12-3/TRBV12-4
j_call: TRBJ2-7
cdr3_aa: CASISSVSRTSSYEQCF
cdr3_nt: TGTGCCAGCATTTCCTCAGTGTCGAGAACGAGCTCCTACGAGCAGTGCTTC

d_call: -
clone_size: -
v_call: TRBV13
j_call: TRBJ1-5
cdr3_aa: CASSLYSGTGSNQPQHF
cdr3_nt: TGTGCCAGCAGCTTATACTCAGGGACGGGGAGCAATCAGCCCCAGCATTTT

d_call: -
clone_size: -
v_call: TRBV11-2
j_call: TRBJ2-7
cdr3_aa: CVSSFSYNYEQYF
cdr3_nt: TGTGTCAGCAGCTTCTCCTATAACTACGAGCAGTACTTC

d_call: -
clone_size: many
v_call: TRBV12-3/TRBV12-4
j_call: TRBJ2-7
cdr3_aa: CASSLSGHSTYEQYF
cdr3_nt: TGTGCCAGCAGTTTAAGCGGACATTCAACCTACGAGCAGTACTTC

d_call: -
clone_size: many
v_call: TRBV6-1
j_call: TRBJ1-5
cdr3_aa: CASSVRLDDQPQHF
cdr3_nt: TGTGCCAGCAGTGTCCGGCTGGACGATCAGCCCCAGCATTTT

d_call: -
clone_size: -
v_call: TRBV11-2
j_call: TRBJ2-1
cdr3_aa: CAVSLDPHGGSQQFF
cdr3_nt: TGTGCCGTCAGCTTAGATCCCCATGGTGGCAGCCAGCAGTTCTTC

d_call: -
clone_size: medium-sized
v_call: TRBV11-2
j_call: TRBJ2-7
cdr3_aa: CASSLRSRVYEQYF
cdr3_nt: TGTGCCAGCAGCTTACGAAGCAGGGTCTACGAGCAGTACTTC

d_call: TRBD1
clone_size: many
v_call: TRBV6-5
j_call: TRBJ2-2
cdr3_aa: CASTDRERYTGELFF
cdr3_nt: TGTGCCAGCACCGACAGGGAGAGGTACACCGGGGAGCTGTTTTTT

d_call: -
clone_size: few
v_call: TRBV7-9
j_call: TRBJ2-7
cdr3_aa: CASSVLTPYEQYF
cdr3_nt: TGTGCCAGCAGCGTACTAACTCCCTACGAGCAGTACTTC

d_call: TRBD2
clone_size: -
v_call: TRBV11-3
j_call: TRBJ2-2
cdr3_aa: CASSYGGSGTGELLF
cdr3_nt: TGTGCCAGCAGCTATGGCGGGAGTGGCACCGGGGAGCTGTTGTTT

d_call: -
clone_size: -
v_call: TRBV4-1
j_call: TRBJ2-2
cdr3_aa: CASIPPGRITGELFF
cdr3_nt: TGCGCCAGCATCCCCCCGGGCAGGATAACCGGGGAGCTGTTTTTT

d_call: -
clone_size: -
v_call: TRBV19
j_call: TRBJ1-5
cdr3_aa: CASSYRALAQHF
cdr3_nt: TGTGCCAGTAGTTACAGGGCGTTGGCCCAGCATTTT

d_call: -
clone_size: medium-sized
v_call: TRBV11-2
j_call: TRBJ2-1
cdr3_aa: CASSLKLASYNEQFF
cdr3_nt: TGTGCCAGCAGCTTAAAACTAGCCTCGTACAATGAGCAGTTCTTC

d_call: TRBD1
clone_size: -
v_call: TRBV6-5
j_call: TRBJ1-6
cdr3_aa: CASSYSRDSNSPLHF
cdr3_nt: TGTGCCAGCAGTTATTCCCGGGACAGTAATTCACCCCTCCACTTT

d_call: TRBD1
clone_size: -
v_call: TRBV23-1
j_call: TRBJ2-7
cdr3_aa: CANSQSRDRGYEQYF
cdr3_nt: TGCGCCAACAGTCAATCCCGGGACAGGGGGTACGAGCAGTACTTC

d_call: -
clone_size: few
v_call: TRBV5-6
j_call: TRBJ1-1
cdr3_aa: CASSRGVAEAFF
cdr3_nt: TGTGCCAGCAGCAGGGGTGTAGCTGAAGCTTTCTTT

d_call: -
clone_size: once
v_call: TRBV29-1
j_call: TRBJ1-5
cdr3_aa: CSIVWVVGDTQHF
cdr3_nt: TGCAGCATTGTTTGGGTTGTCGGAGATACGCAGCATTTT

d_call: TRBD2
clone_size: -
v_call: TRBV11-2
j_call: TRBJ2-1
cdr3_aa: CASTLRDYTNEQFF
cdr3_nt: TGTGCTAGCACCCTCCGGGACTACACCAATGAGCAGTTCTTC

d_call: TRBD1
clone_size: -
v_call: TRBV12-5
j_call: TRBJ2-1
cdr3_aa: CASGLSTSGTGGDEQFF
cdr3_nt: TGTGCTAGTGGTTTGTCCACCTCCGGGACAGGGGGCGATGAGCAGTTCTTC

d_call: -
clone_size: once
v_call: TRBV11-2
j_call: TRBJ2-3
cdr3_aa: CASISTRGDTDMQYF
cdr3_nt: TGCGCCAGCATCAGCACCAGGGGTGACACAGATATGCAGTATTTT

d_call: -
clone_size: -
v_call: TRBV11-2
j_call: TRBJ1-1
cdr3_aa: CANSRAVNTEAFF
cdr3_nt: TGTGCCAACAGCCGGGCAGTGAACACTGAAGCTTTCTTT

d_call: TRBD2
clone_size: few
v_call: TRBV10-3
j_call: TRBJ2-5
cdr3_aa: CAISDTGLAGLQETQYF
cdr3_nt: TGTGCCATCAGTGACACCGGACTAGCGGGTTTACAAGAGACCCAGTACTTC

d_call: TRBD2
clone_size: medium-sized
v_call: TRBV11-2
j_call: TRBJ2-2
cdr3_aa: CASSSHGLAGHGELFF
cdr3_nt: TGTGCCAGCAGCTCACACGGACTAGCGGGTCACGGGGAGCTGTTTTTT

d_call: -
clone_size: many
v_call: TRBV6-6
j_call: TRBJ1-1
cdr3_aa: CASSNRNTEAFF
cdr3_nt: TGTGCCAGCAGTAACAGAAACACTGAAGCTTTCTTT

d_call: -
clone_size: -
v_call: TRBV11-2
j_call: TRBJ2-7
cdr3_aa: CANSHGQHYEQYF
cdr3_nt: TGCGCCAACAGCCACGGACAGCACTACGAGCAGTACTTC

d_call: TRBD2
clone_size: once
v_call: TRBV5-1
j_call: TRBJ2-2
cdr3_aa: CASNLTSGRGKGELFF
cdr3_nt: TGCGCCAGCAACTTAACTAGCGGGAGGGGTAAGGGGGAGCTGTTTTTT

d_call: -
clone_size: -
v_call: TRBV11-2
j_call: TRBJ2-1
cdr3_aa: CASSTQEWGSSYNEQFF
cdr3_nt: TGTGCCAGCAGCACCCAAGAATGGGGTAGCAGCTACAATGAGCAGTTCTTC

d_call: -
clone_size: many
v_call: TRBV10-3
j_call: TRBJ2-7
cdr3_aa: CAIASAGYPYEQYF
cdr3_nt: TGTGCCATAGCTTCGGCAGGGTACCCCTACGAGCAGTACTTC

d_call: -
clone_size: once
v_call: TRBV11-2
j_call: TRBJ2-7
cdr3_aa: CASSLFLASWGEQYF
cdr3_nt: TGTGCCAGCAGCCTTTTTTTAGCTAGCTGGGGAGAGCAGTACTTC